The subject of this entry is one T cell receptor (beta chain). Since a much larger clone is just one base distant, this may be a read error. The CDR3 is made up of 15 amino acids. From germline, CDR1 is DFQATT and CDR2 SNEGSKA (reference sequence). This record belongs to a study of T cells in Graves' hyperthyroidism and ophthalmopathy. Amplified TCR beta CDR3 regions came from RNA transcripts. A first-round RT-PCR of the TCR CDR3 used the HTBI primer set. TCRdb analysed the multiplex PCR reads with MiXCR anew, one entry per CDR3 protein. The table records 250,000 to 300,000 distinct CDR3 sequences, just over 14% of them present only once.

Sequencing input: blood. This receptor was taken from a woman aged 40 to 50 with Graves' hyperthyroidism that later progressed to Graves' ophthalmopathy. V usage is TRBV20-1 and J usage is TRBJ2-1; 7 bases fit TRBD2. The DNA matches TRBJ2-7 better at its end, which makes the J call doubtful. The CDR3 DNA is TGCAGTGCTCCCGAGGGAGGGATTACCTACAATGAGCAGTACTTC. It encodes CSAPEGGITYNEQYF.